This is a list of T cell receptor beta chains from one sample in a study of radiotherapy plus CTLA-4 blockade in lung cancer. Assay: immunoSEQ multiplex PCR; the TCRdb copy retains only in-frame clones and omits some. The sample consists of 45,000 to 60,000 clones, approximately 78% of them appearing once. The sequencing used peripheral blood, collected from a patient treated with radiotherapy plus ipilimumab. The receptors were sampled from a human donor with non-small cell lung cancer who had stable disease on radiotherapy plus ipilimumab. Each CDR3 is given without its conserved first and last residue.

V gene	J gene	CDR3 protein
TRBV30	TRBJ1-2	AWSAVSPERGYT
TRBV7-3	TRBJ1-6	ASSPMGQGNNSPLH
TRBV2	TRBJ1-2	ASSEQALNYGYT
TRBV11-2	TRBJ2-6	ASSLERLAGGSGANVLT
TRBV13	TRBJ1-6	ASSLAGLGDSPLH
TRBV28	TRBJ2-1	ASSVTSGRANEQF
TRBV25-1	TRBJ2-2	ASGTSGSLGAGELF
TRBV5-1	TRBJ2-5	ASSLQGAPETQY
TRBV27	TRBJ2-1	ASRDRESYNEQF
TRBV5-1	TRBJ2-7	ASREQGSNYEQY
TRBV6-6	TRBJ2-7	ASSPGSGRGYEQY
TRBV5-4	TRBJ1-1	ASSLNEGYTEAF
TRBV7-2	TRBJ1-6	ASSSRTGANYNSPLH
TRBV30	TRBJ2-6	AWHPLQGALTSGANVLT
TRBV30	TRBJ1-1	AWGQGDPTEAF